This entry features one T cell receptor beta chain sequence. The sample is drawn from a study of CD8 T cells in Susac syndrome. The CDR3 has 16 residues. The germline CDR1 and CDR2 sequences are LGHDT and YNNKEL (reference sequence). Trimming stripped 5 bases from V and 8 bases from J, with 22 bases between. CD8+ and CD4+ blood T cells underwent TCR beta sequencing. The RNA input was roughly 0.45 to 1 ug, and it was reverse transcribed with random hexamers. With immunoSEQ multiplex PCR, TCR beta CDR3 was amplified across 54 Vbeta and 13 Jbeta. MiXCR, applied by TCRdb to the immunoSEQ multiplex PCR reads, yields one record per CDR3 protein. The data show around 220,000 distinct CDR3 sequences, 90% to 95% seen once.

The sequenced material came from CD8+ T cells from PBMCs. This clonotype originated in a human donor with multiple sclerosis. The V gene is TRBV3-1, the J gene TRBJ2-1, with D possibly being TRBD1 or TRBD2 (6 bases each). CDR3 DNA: TGTGCCAGCAGCTCCAACAGGGACTCCCTAAGCGATGAGCAGTTCTTC. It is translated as CASSSNRDSLSDEQFF.